The 20 T cell receptor beta chains below were found in one sample sequenced in a study of T cell responses to AZD1222 COVID-19 vaccine. The protocol was immunoSEQ multiplex PCR, while the TCRdb copy is restricted to in-frame clones and leaves out a portion. The sample holds about 82,000 clones, 80% to 90% seen once. This specimen consisted of peripheral blood, obtained 28 days after the second AZD1222 dose. The receptors were gathered from an adult who received the AZD1222 COVID-19 vaccine.

This clone has just a few counts. The chain is built from TRBV29-1 and TRBJ2-1; 12 positions agree with TRBD1. Germline values: CDR1 SQVTM, CDR2 ANQGSEA. V lost 5 bases and J lost 8; bases outside the gene matches: 7. The CDR3 length is 14 residues. CDR3 protein: CSVWGQGAGYEQFF. The CDR3 DNA reads TGCAGCGTTTGGGGACAGGGGGCAGGGTATGAGCAGTTCTTC.

This chain connects TRBV15 to TRBJ2-5, with 8 bases aligning to TRBD1. After removal of 3 bases from V and 2 bases from J, the junction contained 2 bases not matched to a gene. Germline lookup yields CDR1 LNHNV and CDR2 YYDKDF (reference sequence). This CDR3 has 14 amino acids. The DNA of the CDR3 is TGTGCCACCAGCAGGCGGACAGGGCAAGAGACCCAGTACTTC. It translates to CATSRRTGQETQYF. The full variable domain, its missing parts supplied by reference TRBV15 and TRBJ2-5, is DAMVIQNPRYQVTQFGKPVTLSCSQTLNHNVMYWYQQKSSQAPKLLFHYYDKDFNNEADTPDNFQSRRPNTSFCFLDIRSPGLGDTAMYLCATSRRTGQETQYFGPGTRLLVL.

The rearrangement joins TRBV27 to TRBJ1-1, with no clear D. Trimming removed 0 bases at V and 0 bases at J, with 11 bases between. CDR3 length: 16 residues. Germline V gene data show CDR1 as MNHEY and CDR2 as SMNVEV (reference sequence). CDR3: CASSLSQQTMNTEAFF. The CDR3 nucleotides read TGTGCCAGCAGTTTATCCCAACAGACAATGAACACTGAAGCTTTCTTT.

V and J are TRBV5-5 and TRBJ1-6, with TRBD1 matching 8 bases. The CDR3 extends over 15 amino acids. CDR1 is SGHKS, CDR2 YYEKEE, per germline (reference sequence). V dropped 2 bases and J dropped 8; count of bases not matched to a gene: 6. The CDR3 DNA follows: TGTGCCAGCAGCTTTAAGACAGGGGTTGATTCACCCCTCCACTTT. Its protein is CASSFKTGVDSPLHF.

The chain has TRBV28 and TRBJ1-2, with D uncertain. V was shortened by 6 bases and J by 5 bases, with 10 bases between the two germline ends. Germline V lookup: CDR1 MDHEN, CDR2 SYDVKM. This CDR3 comprises 12 residues. The CDR3 region is CASRFAAYGYTF. CDR3 coding DNA: TGTGCCAGCAGATTTGCCGCGTATGGCTACACCTTC.

This clone was picked up one time. The chain carries TRBV3-1 (or the pseudogene TRBV3-2) and TRBJ2-3, with D unclear. Germline assignment: CDR1 LGHDT and CDR2 YNNKEL (reference sequence). V was cut by 1 base and J by 3 bases, with 5 bases left in between. The CDR3 is 13 residues long. CDR3 bases: TGTGCCAGCAGCCAAGGATTTACAGATACGCAGTATTTT. Translated, it gives CASSQGFTDTQYF.

This clone was seen a handful of times. V is TRBV9 and J is TRBJ1-1, with 7 bases aligning to TRBD1. With 0 bases clipped from V and 4 bases from J, the junction kept 6 bases outside the gene matches. This CDR3 has 15 residues. Germline CDR1 SGDLS, CDR2 YYNGEE. The CDR3 spells CASSVDLTGPTEAFF. The CDR3 DNA sequence: TGTGCCAGCAGCGTAGATTTGACAGGGCCCACTGAAGCTTTCTTT.

The chain employs TRBV19 and TRBJ1-5, with a weak D call TRBD1 (6 bases). The CDR3 loop spans 15 amino acids. Germline values: CDR1 LNHDA, CDR2 SQIVND (reference sequence). V shed 6 bases and J shed 4 bases, with 16 bases lying between them. DNA of the CDR3: TGTGCCAGTAGATTGGGACACCTGCTGAATCAGCCCCAGCATTTT. It specifies CASRLGHLLNQPQHF.

J is TRBJ1-3 and V is TRBV5-1; maybe TRBD1 (6 bases). The CDR3 is made up of 16 amino acids. V was clipped by 4 bases and J by 3 bases, with 17 bases between them. Germline V gene lookup returns CDR1 SGHRS and CDR2 YFSETQ. In DNA form, the CDR3 reads TGCGCCAGCAGCCTCGTACAGGGATCGGATGGAAACACCATATATTTT. Protein sequence: CASSLVQGSDGNTIYF.

J is TRBJ1-2 and V is TRBV5-5; perhaps TRBD1 as D (5 bases). Trimming left V 7 bases short and J 6 bases short, with 16 bases between. The CDR3 has 13 residues. The germline V gene encodes CDR1 SGHKS and CDR2 YYEKEE (reference sequence). CDR3 DNA sequence: TGTGCCAGCCGAGGGGCGGGGGTACATGGCTACACCTTC. Translated, it gives CASRGAGVHGYTF.

A single count supports this clone. The rearrangement joins TRBV7-2 to TRBJ1-3; the D is unclear. The CDR3 contains 15 residues. The V gene lost 5 bases and the J gene lost 0 bases, with 11 bases spanning the gap. The germline V gene encodes CDR1 SGHTA and CDR2 FQGNSA. The chain's CDR3 is CASSPTKHSGNTIYF. Written as DNA, the CDR3 is TGTGCCAGCAGCCCTACCAAGCACTCTGGAAACACCATATATTTT.

The gene calls are TRBV2 and TRBJ2-5, with TRBD1 matching 8 bases. The CDR3 has 14 residues. The J segment lost 13 bases and the V segment lost 4 bases, leaving 14 bases of the junction unmatched. The germline V gene encodes CDR1 SNHLY and CDR2 FYNNEI. The CDR3 region is CASSVGRGRLGSYF. The CDR3 region has the DNA TGTGCCAGCAGTGTCGGCAGGGGGCGTTTGGGCTCGTACTTC.

In its sample, this clone was seen once. V usage is TRBV12-3 or TRBV12-4 and J usage is TRBJ2-3; D not certain. This CDR3 region has 13 residues. Trimming removed 1 base from V and 7 bases from J, with 9 bases in between. The CDR3 sequence: CASSLEQRNTQYF. CDR3 in DNA: TGTGCCAGCAGTTTAGAACAGAGGAATACGCAGTATTTT.

The genes are TRBV7-2 and TRBJ1-2, with 8 bases matching TRBD1. Germline V gives CDR1 SGHTA, CDR2 FQGNSA. This CDR3 is 16 amino acids long. The ends lost 2 bases at V and 4 bases at J; junction bases unmatched: 9. The CDR3 nucleotides read TGTGCCAGCAGCTTAAACGCGCAGGGGGCGGGCTATGGCTACACCTTC. This codes for CASSLNAQGAGYGYTF.

This chain links TRBV6-5 with TRBJ1-4, with TRBD1 matching 7 bases. The CDR3 is 12 amino acids. Germline CDR1 and CDR2: MNHEY and SVGAGI. Unmatched junction bases numbered 9, after V lost 6 bases and J lost 14 bases. In DNA, the CDR3 is TGTGCCAGCAGCATACAGGGGAGAGGGCTGTTTTTT. Amino acid sequence: CASSIQGRGLFF.

The chain uses TRBV20-1 and TRBJ2-2, with D perhaps matching TRBD2 (6 bases). V lost 6 bases to trimming and J lost 6 bases, with 8 bases between them. The length of the CDR3 is 11 residues. Germline CDR1 is DFQATT and CDR2 is SNEGSKA (reference sequence). The CDR3 nucleotides are TGCAGTGCAACTAGCCCCGGGGAGCTGTTTTTT. This encodes CSATSPGELFF.

The chain is built from TRBV6-1 and TRBJ1-5; maybe TRBD1 (5 bases). The CDR3 runs 14 residues. The V and J ends lost 6 bases and 6 bases respectively, with 15 bases between them. Germline V gene sequence: CDR1 MNHNS, CDR2 SASEGT. CDR3 amino acids: CASSVGRESQPQHF. The CDR3, as DNA: TGTGCCAGCAGCGTGGGGCGGGAAAGTCAGCCCCAGCATTTT.

The genes are TRBV30 and TRBJ2-5, with TRBD2 identical over 7 bases. Per the germline V gene, CDR1 is GTSNPN and CDR2 is SVGIG (reference sequence). V dropped 5 bases and J dropped 5; count of bases not matched to a gene: 11. The CDR3 is made up of 14 amino acids. CDR3 nucleotide sequence: TGTGCCTGGGGGGGAGGGCAGCCGGCGGAGACCCAGTACTTC. It yields the protein CAWGGGQPAETQYF.

Points on this clone: An end of the junction does not agree with germline; a read error may underlie this. The J gene is TRBJ2-5, the V gene TRBV7-7; D remains ambiguous. The CDR3 covers 13 residues. Germline-derived CDR1 and CDR2 are SSHAT and FNYEAQ (reference sequence). The CDR3 DNA reads TGTGCTAGCAGCTTACAACATCAAGAGACCCAGTACTTC. This sequence encodes CASSLQHQETQYF.

In this sample, this clone is medium-sized. The J gene is TRBJ2-1, the V gene TRBV2; tentative D call: TRBD1 (5 bases). CDR1 is SNHLY, CDR2 FYNNEI, per germline. V was trimmed by 2 bases and J by 6 bases, leaving 14 bases between them. The CDR3 has 15 residues. The CDR3 region is CASSEISTGANEQFF. DNA of the CDR3: TGTGCCAGCAGTGAAATTAGTACAGGTGCCAATGAGCAGTTCTTC.